This TCR beta chain was found in a study of siplizumab effects on memory and regulatory T cells. Libraries were prepared by immunoSEQ multiplex PCR; TCRdb keeps only in-frame clonotypes and omits some of them. The sample includes around 99,000 clones, approximately 90% of them seen just once. The V gene's germline CDR1 is SGHTA and CDR2 FQGNSA. The V end was cut by 2 bases, the J end by 4 bases, with 21 bases between. This CDR3 has 18 residues. The clonotype comes from a human donor in good health. The rearrangement links TRBV7-2 to TRBJ2-1; weak D call: TRBD2 (5 bases). Sequencing was done on a sample of Tregs sorted from blood. Here the CDR3 DNA reads TGTGCCAGCAGCTTATTTACTTCCGCTAGCAGGCCTTACAATGAGCAGTTCTTC. Its protein is CASSLFTSASRPYNEQFF.